The clone carrying this T cell receptor beta chain was found a few times. This sample was taken from a study of human T cells and chemical hapten exposure. The time point was: pre-sensitization, week 0. Treatment indicated: therapeutic diphenylcyclopropenone sensitization with weekly scalp DPC. One entry per CDR3 protein, called by TCRdb with MiXCR from the RACE reads. The profile covers tens of thousands of distinct CDR3 sequences, with approximately 10% appearing a single time and approximately 4.7% taken by the ten largest. The germline V and J ends were trimmed by 0 bases and 1 base, with 15 bases remaining between them. The CDR3 spans 17 residues. Germline lookup yields CDR1 DFQATT and CDR2 SNEGSKA (reference sequence).

Sequenced material: whole blood, taken in connection with sensitization to the hapten diphenylcyclopropenone (DPC). The receptor's source is a woman aged 45-65 years with alopecia areata. Some clones in this sample may be carry-over from other donors' samples. The gene calls are TRBV20-1 and TRBJ2-2; D ambiguous. DNA of the CDR3: TGCAGTGCTAGAGATGACCGTCGGCATAGGAACACCGGGGAGCTGTTTTTT. It encodes CSARDDRRHRNTGELFF.